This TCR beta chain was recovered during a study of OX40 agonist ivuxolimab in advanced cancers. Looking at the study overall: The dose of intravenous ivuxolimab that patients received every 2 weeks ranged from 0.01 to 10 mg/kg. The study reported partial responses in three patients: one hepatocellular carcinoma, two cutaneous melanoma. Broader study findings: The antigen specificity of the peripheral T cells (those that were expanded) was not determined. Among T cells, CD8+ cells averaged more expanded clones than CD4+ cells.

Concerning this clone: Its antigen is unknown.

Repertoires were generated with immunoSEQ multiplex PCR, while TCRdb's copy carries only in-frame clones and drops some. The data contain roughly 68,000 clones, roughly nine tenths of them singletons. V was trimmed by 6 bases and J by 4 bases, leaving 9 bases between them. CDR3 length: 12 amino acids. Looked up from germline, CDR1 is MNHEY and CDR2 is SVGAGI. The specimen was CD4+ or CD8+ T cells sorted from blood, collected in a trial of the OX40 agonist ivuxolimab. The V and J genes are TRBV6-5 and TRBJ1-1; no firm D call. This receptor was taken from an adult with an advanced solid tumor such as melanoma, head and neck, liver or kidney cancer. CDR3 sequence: CASSPWGTEAFF. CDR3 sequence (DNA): TGTGCCAGCAGCCCGTGGGGCACTGAAGCTTTCTTT.